This TCR beta chain was recovered during a study of T cell repertoires in cytomegalovirus infection. Study-wide background: Both CMV infection and a matching HLA type were indicated by public TCR beta signatures. Study-wide results and caveats: Clonotypes of TCR beta that were HLA-C-restricted and CMV-specific dominated the ex vivo response. Public TCR beta family frequency separated CMV-and-HLA carriers, including in an independent cohort.

Remarks on this clonotype: Its antigen remains unknown.

The ends were cut back, 6 bases at V and 2 bases at J, with 18 bases in the middle. In germline, CDR1 is SEHNR, CDR2 FQNEAQ (reference sequence). The length of the CDR3 is 16 residues. One entry per CDR3 protein, called by TCRdb with MiXCR from the reads. The table includes fewer than 150,000 distinct CDR3 sequences, around 30% detected once. The V gene is TRBV7-9, the J gene TRBJ2-3; D is possibly TRBD2 (7 bases). The sample was CD8+ T cells from cultured PBMCs, taken from culture after CMV antigen stimulation. This TCR derives from a human donor in good health (CMV status not recorded). Some clones in this sample may be carry-over from other donors' samples. For the CDR3, the DNA is TGTGCCAGCAGTCAGGGGTCTAGCGGATACACAGATACGCAGTATTTT. Translating gives CASSQGSSGYTDTQYF.